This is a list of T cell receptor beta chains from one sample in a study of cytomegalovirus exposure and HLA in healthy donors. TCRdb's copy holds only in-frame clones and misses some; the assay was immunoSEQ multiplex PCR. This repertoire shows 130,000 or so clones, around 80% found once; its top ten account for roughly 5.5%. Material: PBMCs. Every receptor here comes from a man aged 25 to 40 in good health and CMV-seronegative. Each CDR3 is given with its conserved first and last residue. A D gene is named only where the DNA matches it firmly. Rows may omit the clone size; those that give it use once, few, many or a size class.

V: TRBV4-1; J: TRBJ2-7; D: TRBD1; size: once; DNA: TGCGCCAGCAGCCAAGAGGGACAGGGTTTCTACGAGCAGTACTTC; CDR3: CASSQEGQGFYEQYF
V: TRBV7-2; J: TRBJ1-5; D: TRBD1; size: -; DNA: TGTGCCAGCAGGCCAGGGGGTAGCAATCAGCCCCAGCATTTT; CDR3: CASRPGGSNQPQHF
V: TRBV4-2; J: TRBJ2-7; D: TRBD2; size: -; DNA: TGTGCCAGCAGCCCCGGACCGGGAGGGCCCTACGAGCAGTACTTC; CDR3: CASSPGPGGPYEQYF
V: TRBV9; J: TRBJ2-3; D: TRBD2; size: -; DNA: TGTGCCAGCCCGGGACTAGCGGCAGATACGCAGTATTTT; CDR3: CASPGLAADTQYF
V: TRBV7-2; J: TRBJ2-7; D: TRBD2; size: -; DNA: TGTGCCAGCAGCTTTAGTGTGTCTAGCGGCCGCTACGAGCAGTACTTC; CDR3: CASSFSVSSGRYEQYF
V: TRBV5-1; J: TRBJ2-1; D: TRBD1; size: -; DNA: TGCGCCAGCAGCACAGACAGGGGGGGCAATGAGCAGTTCTTC; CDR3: CASSTDRGGNEQFF
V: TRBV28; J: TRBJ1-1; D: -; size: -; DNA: TGTGCCAGCAGGCAAGGGGCGGGACTGAGGTTT; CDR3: CASRQGAGLRF
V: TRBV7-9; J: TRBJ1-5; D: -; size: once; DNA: TGTGCCAGCAGCTTCGGGGGGACGGGCAATCAGCCCCAGCATTTT; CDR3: CASSFGGTGNQPQHF
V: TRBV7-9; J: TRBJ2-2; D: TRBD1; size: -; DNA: TGTGCCAGCAGCGCCCGGGACAGGGTCAACACCGGGGAGCTGTTTTTT; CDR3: CASSARDRVNTGELFF
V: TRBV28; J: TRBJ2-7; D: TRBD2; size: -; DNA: TGTGCCAGCAGGGTACGGAGCGGGATGGAGGGCTACGAGCAGTACTTC; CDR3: CASRVRSGMEGYEQYF
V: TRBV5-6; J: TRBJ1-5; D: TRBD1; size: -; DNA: TGTGCCAGCAGCGTAACAGGGGGCAATCAGCCCCAGCATTTT; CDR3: CASSVTGGNQPQHF
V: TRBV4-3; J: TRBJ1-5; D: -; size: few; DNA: TGCGCCAGCAGCCAAGACGGTCATAGCAATCAGCCCCAGCATTTT; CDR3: CASSQDGHSNQPQHF
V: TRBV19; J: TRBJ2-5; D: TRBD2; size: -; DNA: TGTGCCAGTAGTTCCCGAGCGGGAGGGATGGAGACCCAGTACTTC; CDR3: CASSSRAGGMETQYF
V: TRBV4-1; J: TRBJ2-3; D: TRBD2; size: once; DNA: TGCGCCAGCAGCCTGGGAGCGGGAGCCACAGATACGCAGTATTTT; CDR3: CASSLGAGATDTQYF
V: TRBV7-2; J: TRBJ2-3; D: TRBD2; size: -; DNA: TGTGCCAGCACCATTAGCGGGAGGGAGGAGGCAGATACGCAGTATTTT; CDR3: CASTISGREEADTQYF
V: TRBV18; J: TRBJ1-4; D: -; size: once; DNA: TGTGCCAGCTCTCCACTGGACAATAGTAATGAAAAACTGTTTTTT; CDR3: CASSPLDNSNEKLFF
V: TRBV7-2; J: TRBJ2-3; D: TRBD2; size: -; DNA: TGTGCCAGCAGCATACTAGCGGGAGTGGCAGATACGCAGTATTTT; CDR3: CASSILAGVADTQYF
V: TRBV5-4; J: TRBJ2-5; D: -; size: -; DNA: TGTGCCAGCAGCTTGAGTCTGAGGAGCCAAGAGACCCAGTACTTC; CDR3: CASSLSLRSQETQYF
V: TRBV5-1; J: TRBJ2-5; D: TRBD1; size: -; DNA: TGCGCCAGCAGCCCTCGTGGGACAGGGCCTGGGGAGACCCAGTACTTC; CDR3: CASSPRGTGPGETQYF
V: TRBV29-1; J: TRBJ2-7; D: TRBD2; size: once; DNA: TGCAGCGTTGGAGGCGGAAGCGGGATTAGGGAGCAGTACTTC; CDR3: CSVGGGSGIREQYF
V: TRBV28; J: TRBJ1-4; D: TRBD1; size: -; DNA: TGTGCCAGCAGTTCTCCCGGACAGGAGGCTAATGAAAAACTGTTTTTT; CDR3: CASSSPGQEANEKLFF
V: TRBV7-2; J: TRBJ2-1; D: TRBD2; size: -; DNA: TGTGCCAGCAGCTTAGCCGGGACTAGCGGTTACAATGAGCAGTTCTTC; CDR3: CASSLAGTSGYNEQFF
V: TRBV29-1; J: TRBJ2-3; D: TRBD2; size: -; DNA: TGCAGCGCCGATACCGGGACTAGCGGTACAGATACGCAGTATTTT; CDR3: CSADTGTSGTDTQYF
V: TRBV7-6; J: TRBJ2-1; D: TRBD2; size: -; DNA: TGTGCCAGCATCGAACGGGCGGGAGGCCACTCCTACAATGAGCAGTTCTTC; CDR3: CASIERAGGHSYNEQFF
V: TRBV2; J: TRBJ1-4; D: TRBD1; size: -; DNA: TGTGCCAGTGACAGGGGCGAGGCTGAAAAACTGTTTTTT; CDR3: CASDRGEAEKLFF
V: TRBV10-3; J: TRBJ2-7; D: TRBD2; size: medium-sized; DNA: TGTGCCACCGGACTAGCGAGCTACGAGCAGTACTTC; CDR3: CATGLASYEQYF
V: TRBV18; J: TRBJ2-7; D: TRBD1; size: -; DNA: TGTGCCAGCTCACCACCCGGGACAGGGGTGTACGAGCAGTACTTC; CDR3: CASSPPGTGVYEQYF
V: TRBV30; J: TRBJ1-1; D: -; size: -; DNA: TGTGCCAGCCGCAGGGCGAACACTGAAGCTTTCTTT; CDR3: CASRRANTEAFF
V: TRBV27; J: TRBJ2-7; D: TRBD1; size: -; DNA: TGTGCCAGCAGTTACTCTGGGACAGGGGTCTCATTGGGATACGAGCAGTACTTC; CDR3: CASSYSGTGVSLGYEQYF
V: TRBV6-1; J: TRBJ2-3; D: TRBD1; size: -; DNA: TGTGCCAGCAGTGACCCGGGACAGGGGAAAGATACGCAGTATTTT; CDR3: CASSDPGQGKDTQYF
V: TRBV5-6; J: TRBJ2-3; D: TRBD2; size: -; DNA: TGTGCCAGCAGCCTGATGGTAGCGGGATCCACAGATACGCAGTATTTT; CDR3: CASSLMVAGSTDTQYF
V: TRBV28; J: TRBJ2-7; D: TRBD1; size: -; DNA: TGTGCCAGCAGAAAGACAGGGAGTCCCTACGAGCAGTACTTC; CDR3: CASRKTGSPYEQYF
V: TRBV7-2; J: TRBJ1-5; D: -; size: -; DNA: TGTGCCAGCAGCTTATACATGGGGGCTCAACAGCCCCAGCATTTT; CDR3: CASSLYMGAQQPQHF
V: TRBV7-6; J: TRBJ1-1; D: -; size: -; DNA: TGTGCCAGCAGCTTAGGGCCATCAATGAACACTGAAGCTTTCTTT; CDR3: CASSLGPSMNTEAFF
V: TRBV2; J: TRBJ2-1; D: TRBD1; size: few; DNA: TGTGCCAGCAGGGGACAGGGGGGGTACAATGAGCAGTTCTTC; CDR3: CASRGQGGYNEQFF
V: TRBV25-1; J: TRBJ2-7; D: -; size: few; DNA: TGTGCCAGCCAAATTTTGGGGTGGACTCCGCCCTACGAGCAGTACTTC; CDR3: CASQILGWTPPYEQYF
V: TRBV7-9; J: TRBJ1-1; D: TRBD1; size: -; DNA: TGTGCCAGCAGCTTAAGAGGGGGCGGGTACACTGAAGCTTTCTTT; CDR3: CASSLRGGGYTEAFF
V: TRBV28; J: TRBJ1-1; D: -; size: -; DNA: TGTGCCAGCAATGCGGTCGGGGGCACTGAAGCTTTCTTT; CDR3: CASNAVGGTEAFF
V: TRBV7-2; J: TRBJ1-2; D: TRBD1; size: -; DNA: TGTGCCAGCAGCTTAGAACCCCAGGGGGTAGATGGCTACACCTTC; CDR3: CASSLEPQGVDGYTF
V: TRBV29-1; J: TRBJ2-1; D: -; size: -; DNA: TGCAGCGTGCCCGGGACTGGAAACTACAATGAGCAGTTCTTC; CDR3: CSVPGTGNYNEQFF
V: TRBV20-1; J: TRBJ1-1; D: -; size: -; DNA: TGCAGTGCTGAACAAGACACTGAAGCTTTCTTT; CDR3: CSAEQDTEAFF
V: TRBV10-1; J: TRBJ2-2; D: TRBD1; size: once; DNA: TGCGCCAGCAGTTCCGGCCAGGGGGACACCGGGGAGCTGTTTTTT; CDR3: CASSSGQGDTGELFF
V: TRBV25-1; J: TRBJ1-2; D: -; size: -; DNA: TGTGCCAGCAGTGAATCCGGCAGGGCTAGCACCTTC; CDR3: CASSESGRASTF
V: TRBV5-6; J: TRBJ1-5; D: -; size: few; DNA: TGTGCCAGCAGCTTGGCGCAGGTCCGCAATCAGCCCCAGCATTTT; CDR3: CASSLAQVRNQPQHF
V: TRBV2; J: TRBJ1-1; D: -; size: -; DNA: TGTGCCAGCAGTGTGCTGAGTGGCACTGAAGCTTTCTTT; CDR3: CASSVLSGTEAFF
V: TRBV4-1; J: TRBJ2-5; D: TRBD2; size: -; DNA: TGCGCCAGCAGCACGTTAGCGGGGGGACCCCAAGAGACCCAGTACTTC; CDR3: CASSTLAGGPQETQYF
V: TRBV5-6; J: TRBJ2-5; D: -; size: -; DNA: TGTGCCAGCAGCTTCCTGGAGGAGGCTTTCCGGGCCCAGTACTTC; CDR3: CASSFLEEAFRAQYF
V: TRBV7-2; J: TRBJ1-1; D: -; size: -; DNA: TGTGCCAGCAGCCGGAGAGGACAGTTCGCGAACACTGAAGCTTTCTTT; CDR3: CASSRRGQFANTEAFF
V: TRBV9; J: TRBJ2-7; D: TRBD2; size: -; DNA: TGTGCCAGCAGCGTTAGCGGGAGGGCCCCGGGTGAGCAGTACTTC; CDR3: CASSVSGRAPGEQYF
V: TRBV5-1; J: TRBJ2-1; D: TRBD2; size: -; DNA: TGCGCCAGCAGCCGGGTGATTAGCGGGGGGGACAATGAGCAGTTCTTC; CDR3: CASSRVISGGDNEQFF
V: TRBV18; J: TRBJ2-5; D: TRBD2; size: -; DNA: TGTGCCAGCTCACCACAGCGGGAGGACCAAGAGACCCAGTACTTC; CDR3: CASSPQREDQETQYF
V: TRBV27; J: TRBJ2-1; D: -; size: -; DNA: TGTGCCAGCAGTCCCCCAGAAGGGGCTGGTGAGCAGTTCTTC; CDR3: CASSPPEGAGEQFF
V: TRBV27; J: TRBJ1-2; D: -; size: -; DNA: TGTGCCAGCAGTTTATCGACTGGAAACTATGGCTACACCTTC; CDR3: CASSLSTGNYGYTF
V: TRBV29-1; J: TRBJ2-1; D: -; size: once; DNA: TGCAGCGTTGTCATCGGCGGGGATGAGCAGTTCTTC; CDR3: CSVVIGGDEQFF
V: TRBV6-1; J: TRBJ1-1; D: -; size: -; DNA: TGTGCCAGCTCATTCAGGCCTGAAGCTTTCTTT; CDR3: CASSFRPEAFF
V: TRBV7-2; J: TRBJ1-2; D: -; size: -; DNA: TGTGCCAGCAGCTTAGTCCGGGGAGACTATGGCTACACCTTC; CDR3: CASSLVRGDYGYTF
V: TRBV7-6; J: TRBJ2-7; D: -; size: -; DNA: TGTGCCAGCAGCTTATTGGGCAGATACGAGCAGTACTTC; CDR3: CASSLLGRYEQYF